One sample yielded the 24 T cell receptor beta chains listed below, sequenced in a study of blood T cell repertoires in COVID-19. Sequencing used immunoSEQ multiplex PCR; TCRdb keeps in-frame clones, though not all of them. The table lists under 250,000 clones, more than 75% of them singletons. The sample comprised peripheral blood. These TCRs come from a woman aged 80 or over with COVID-19, enrolled during active disease.

The V and J genes are TRBV4-1 and TRBJ2-1, with D possibly matching TRBD1 (5 bases). V lost 0 bases and J 6 bases, leaving 21 bases between the germline ends. This CDR3 spans 18 amino acids. Germline CDR1 is MGHRA and CDR2 is YSYEKL. This CDR3 is CASSQEDPQGLGPNEQFF. CDR3 coding DNA: TGCGCCAGCAGCCAAGAGGACCCTCAGGGCCTAGGGCCCAATGAGCAGTTCTTC.

The rearrangement joins TRBV16 to TRBJ2-5; a weak D match, TRBD2 (6 bases). V lost 2 bases and J 2 bases, leaving 12 bases between the germline ends. From germline, CDR1 is KGHSY and CDR2 FQNENV. CDR3 size: 15 residues. The CDR3 DNA follows: TGTGCCAGCAGCCAAGTAGGAGGGCAACAAGAGACCCAGTACTTC. Translated: CASSQVGGQQETQYF.

In this sample, this clone turned up once. A junction boundary mismatches the germline segment, possibly from a read error. The chain carries TRBV14 and TRBJ1-2; D may be TRBD1 (6 bases). From germline, CDR1 is SGHDN and CDR2 FVKESK. This CDR3 spans 15 amino acids. DNA for the CDR3: TGTGCCAGCAGCCCCACCGGGACATCTAAGTATGGCTACACCTTC. Its protein product is CASSPTGTSKYGYTF.

The chain links TRBV10-2 to TRBJ2-4, with a possible D match to TRBD2 (6 bases). The CDR3 has 13 residues. The V end lost 6 bases, the J end lost 9 bases, and 15 bases lay between the germline ends. Germline loops: CDR1 WSHSY, CDR2 SAAADI. DNA for the CDR3: TGCGCCAGCAGCGGACAATACGGGAGCATTCAGTACTTC. This codes for CASSGQYGSIQYF.

The genes are TRBV10-3 and TRBJ2-1, with D possibly matching TRBD2 (5 bases). Per the germline V gene, CDR1 is ENHRY and CDR2 is SYGVKD. This CDR3 contains 12 residues. Trimming pared 0 bases from V and 13 bases from J, leaving 10 bases between. In DNA, the CDR3 is TGTGCCATCAGTGAGTCGTATGAGGGCCAGTTCTTC. As protein: CAISESYEGQFF.

About this clone itself: This sample also contains other DNA sequences that code for the same CDR3. The V and J genes are TRBV20-1 and TRBJ1-2; D remains ambiguous. The germline V and J ends were trimmed by 6 bases and 6 bases, with 8 bases remaining between them. From germline, CDR1 is DFQATT and CDR2 SNEGSKA (reference sequence). This CDR3 is built from 10 residues. Here the CDR3 DNA reads TGCAGTGCCAAACGGGATGGCTACACCTTC. Protein: CSAKRDGYTF.

The rearrangement uses TRBV29-1 and TRBJ2-7, with 8 bases identical to TRBD1. Germline trimming cut 4 bases from V and 0 bases from J; bases unmatched to any gene: 5. Germline-derived CDR1 and CDR2 are SQVTM and ANQGSEA. This CDR3 is 14 amino acids long. Here the CDR3 DNA reads TGCAGCGTTGTAGGGACAGGCGTCTCCTACGAGCAGTACTTC. Translating it yields CSVVGTGVSYEQYF.

The chain has TRBV7-2 and TRBJ1-6; 8 bases align to TRBD1. The CDR3 covers 16 residues. V was pared by 4 bases and J by 8 bases, with 10 bases of the junction left unmatched. In germline, CDR1 is SGHTA, CDR2 FQGNSA. The CDR3 DNA sequence: TGTGCCAGCAGCTGGACAGGGTCCGGCCTGGATTCACCCCTCCACTTT. As protein: CASSWTGSGLDSPLHF.

CDR3 in amino acids: CASSVVGGLGEKLFF. CDR3 nucleotide sequence: TGTGCCAGCAGCGTAGTAGGTGGACTAGGTGAAAAACTGTTTTTT. The V gene is TRBV9, the J gene TRBJ1-4; D not certain. V shed 0 bases and J shed 7 bases, with 13 bases lying between them. The CDR3 is 15 residues long. Per the germline V gene, CDR1 is SGDLS and CDR2 is YYNGEE.

The V call is TRBV2, the J call TRBJ2-1, with a tentative D call TRBD1 (6 bases). Trimming removed 5 bases at V and 5 bases at J, with 16 bases between. CDR3 length: 15 amino acids. Looked up from germline, CDR1 is SNHLY and CDR2 is FYNNEI. CDR3 protein: CASSSRGRDNNEQFF. The CDR3 bases are TGTGCCAGCAGTAGCAGGGGAAGAGACAACAATGAGCAGTTCTTC.

The V call is TRBV5-6, the J call TRBJ1-2, with 7 nucleotides matching TRBD1. The CDR3 length is 14 residues. CDR1 is SGHDT and CDR2 is YYEEEE in the germline V gene. V was pared by 1 base and J by 8 bases, with 8 bases of the junction left unmatched. CDR3 amino acids: CASSLWDTGAGYTF. The CDR3 DNA follows: TGTGCCAGCAGCTTGTGGGATACAGGGGCCGGCTACACCTTC.

The rearrangement links TRBV5-4 to TRBJ1-2; TRBD1 matches 10 bases. V lost 4 bases, J lost 5 bases, and 5 bases stayed unmatched. Per germline, CDR1 SGHNT and CDR2 YYREEE (reference sequence). The CDR3 runs 14 residues. CDR3 DNA: TGTGCCAGCAGCGAAAGACAGGGGGCATATGGCTACACCTTC. This gives the protein CASSERQGAYGYTF.

This clone was seen a handful of times. The rearrangement uses TRBV20-1 and TRBJ1-1; no firm D call. This CDR3 comprises 11 residues. Between the trimmed V and J ends, which lost 3 bases and 8 bases, there was a span of 10 bases. Germline CDR1 DFQATT, CDR2 SNEGSKA (reference sequence). CDR3 DNA sequence: TGCAGTGCTAGGGACTACGGGGAAGCTTTCTTT. Translated: CSARDYGEAFF.

This clone was detected once. The genes are TRBV29-1 and TRBJ2-3, with 7 bases fitting TRBD2. This CDR3 comprises 15 residues. V shed 7 bases and J 4 bases; nucleotides not matched to a gene: 14. Per germline, CDR1 SQVTM and CDR2 ANQGSEA. The CDR3 sequence is CSALGLKEGPDTQYF. The CDR3 coding sequence is TGCAGCGCCCTGGGACTAAAGGAGGGGCCAGATACGCAGTATTTT.

This clone was seen more than once but under ten times. V is TRBV27 and J is TRBJ2-1; 8 bases are a match to TRBD1. Trimming removed 5 bases from V and 3 bases from J; junction bases left unmatched: 9. This CDR3 has 16 amino acids. Per the germline V gene, CDR1 is MNHEY and CDR2 is SMNVEV (reference sequence). The DNA of the CDR3 is TGTGCCAGCAGTCCAGACCGGGACAGGCTCTACAATGAGCAGTTCTTC. It translates to CASSPDRDRLYNEQFF.

The genes are TRBV10-1 and TRBJ1-1; possibly TRBD1 for D (5 bases). Germline assignment: CDR1 WNHNN and CDR2 SYGVQD (reference sequence). The CDR3 sequence is 20 residues long. Trimming removed 0 bases at V and 0 bases at J, with 23 bases between. CDR3 nucleotides: TGCGCCAGCAGTGAGTCTGGATTCGGGGGGGGTCAAATCATGAACACTGAAGCTTTCTTT. Encoded protein: CASSESGFGGGQIMNTEAFF.

This clone came up a few times. The gene calls are TRBV28 and TRBJ1-1; 7 nucleotides align to TRBD1. The V gene's germline CDR1 is MDHEN and CDR2 SYDVKM. This CDR3 has 16 amino acids. Trimming at V came to 5 bases and at J to 4 bases, leaving 13 bases not matched to a gene. The CDR3 bases are TGTGCCAGCAGTAAGGGTCCAATACAGGGGATCACTGAAGCTTTCTTT. The encoded protein is CASSKGPIQGITEAFF.

This chain uses TRBV2 with TRBJ2-7, with D perhaps matching TRBD2 (7 bases). The CDR3 loop spans 14 amino acids. Looked up from germline, CDR1 is SNHLY and CDR2 is FYNNEI. This CDR3 reads CASSEALKGRGHFV. The CDR3 DNA reads as TGTGCCAGCAGTGAAGCGCTTAAGGGGAGGGGACATTTCGTC.

Points on this clone: The same CDR3 also results from other DNA sequences found in this sample. J is TRBJ2-4 and V is TRBV5-1; TRBD1 might be the D (8 bases). Trimming pared 5 bases from V and 3 bases from J, leaving 18 bases between. The CDR3 loop spans 16 amino acids. Germline CDR1 reads SGHRS; CDR2 reads YFSETQ. CDR3 sequence: CASSDAGGGGKNIQYF. CDR3 in DNA: TGCGCCAGCAGTGATGCAGGGGGCGGGGGCAAAAACATTCAGTACTTC.

The rearrangement joins TRBV27 to TRBJ1-1, with unresolved D. The ends were cut back, 2 bases at V and 5 bases at J, with 12 bases in the middle. CDR1 and CDR2 from the germline V gene are MNHEY and SMNVEV (reference sequence). CDR3 length equals 14 residues. CDR3 residues: CASSLNKGGTEAFF. For the CDR3, the DNA is TGTGCCAGCAGTTTAAATAAGGGAGGGACTGAAGCTTTCTTT.

The chain is built from TRBV19 and TRBJ1-3; 7 positions match TRBD1. CDR3 length: 16 amino acids. CDR1 is LNHDA and CDR2 is SQIVND in the germline V gene (reference sequence). The trim removed 6 bases at V and 0 bases at J, leaving 8 bases unmatched. Written as DNA, the CDR3 is TGTGCCAGTAGAGACAGGGTGGGAGACTCTGGAAACACCATATATTTT. This sequence encodes CASRDRVGDSGNTIYF. Combining the CDR3 with reference TRBV19 and TRBJ1-3 gives the whole variable domain DGGITQSPKYLFRKEGQNVTLSCEQNLNHDAMYWYRQDPGQGLRLIYYSQIVNDFQKGDIAEGYSVSREKKESFPLTVTSAQKNPTAFYLCASRDRVGDSGNTIYFGEGSWLTVV.

V gene TRBV6-2 or TRBV6-3 combines with J gene TRBJ2-1, with 8 bases matching TRBD1. The CDR3 sequence is 17 residues long. Trimming cost V 5 bases and J 2 bases; bases outside gene matches: 11. Germline-derived CDR1 and CDR2 are MNHEY and SVGEGT. CDR3 nucleotides: TGTGCCAGCAGTCCCCCCACCGGGACAGGCCCCTACAATGAGCAGTTCTTC. It encodes CASSPPTGTGPYNEQFF.

J is TRBJ2-2 and V is TRBV7-3; 8 nucleotides agree with TRBD2. This CDR3 spans 16 amino acids. Germline V gene lookup returns CDR1 SGHTA and CDR2 FQGTGA. The V segment lost 0 bases and the J segment 5 bases; nucleotides outside the gene matches: 5. The CDR3 DNA reads as TGTGCCAGCAGCTTAACCGGGGGGGCCGTTACCGGGGAGCTGTTTTTT. It is translated as CASSLTGGAVTGELFF. Complete variable domain (other parts from reference TRBV7-3 and TRBJ2-2): GAGVSQTPSNKVTEKGKYVELRCDPISGHTALYWYRQSLGQGPEFLIYFQGTGAADDSGLPNDRFFAVRPEGSVSTLKIQRTERGDSAVYLCASSLTGGAVTGELFFGEGSRLTVL.

This sequence joins TRBV5-4 and TRBJ1-2, with D possibly being TRBD1 (5 bases). The germline gives CDR1 SGHNT, CDR2 YYREEE (reference sequence). V lost 2 bases, J lost 4 bases, and 9 bases lay in between. The CDR3 is 13 amino acids. The chain's CDR3 is CASSFSGGYGYTF. The CDR3, as DNA: TGTGCCAGCAGCTTCTCCGGGGGCTATGGCTACACCTTC.